This TCR beta chain originates from a study of T-cell memory formation after mild COVID-19. V dropped 0 bases and J dropped 3 bases, with 18 bases sitting between them. CDR1 and CDR2 from the germline V gene are SGHRS and YFSETQ. The CDR3 runs to 17 residues. This clonotype was seen only a few times. TCRdb redid the calling of the 5' RACE reads with MiXCR, one entry per CDR3 protein. The sample consists of under 50,000 distinct CDR3 sequences, 27% of them appearing once. Sequences were obtained from PBMCs or a T cell subset sorted from them (not recorded which). The chain carries TRBV5-1 and TRBJ1-1; no clear D gene. This sequence originates from a man in his late teens or twenties who had mild COVID-19 (a few samples of this study predate the infection). Cell type and time point are not known. CDR3: CASSLAGNWELHTEAFF. The CDR3 region has the DNA TGCGCCAGCAGCTTGGCCGGCAACTGGGAGCTGCACACTGAAGCTTTCTTT. The full variable domain, in which reference TRBV5-1 and TRBJ1-1 provide the parts outside the CDR3, is KAGVTQTPRYLIKTRGQQVTLSCSPISGHRSVSWYQQTPGQGLQFLFEYFSETQRNKGNFPGRFSGRQFSNSRSEMNVSTLELGDSALYLCASSLAGNWELHTEAFFGQGTRLTVV.